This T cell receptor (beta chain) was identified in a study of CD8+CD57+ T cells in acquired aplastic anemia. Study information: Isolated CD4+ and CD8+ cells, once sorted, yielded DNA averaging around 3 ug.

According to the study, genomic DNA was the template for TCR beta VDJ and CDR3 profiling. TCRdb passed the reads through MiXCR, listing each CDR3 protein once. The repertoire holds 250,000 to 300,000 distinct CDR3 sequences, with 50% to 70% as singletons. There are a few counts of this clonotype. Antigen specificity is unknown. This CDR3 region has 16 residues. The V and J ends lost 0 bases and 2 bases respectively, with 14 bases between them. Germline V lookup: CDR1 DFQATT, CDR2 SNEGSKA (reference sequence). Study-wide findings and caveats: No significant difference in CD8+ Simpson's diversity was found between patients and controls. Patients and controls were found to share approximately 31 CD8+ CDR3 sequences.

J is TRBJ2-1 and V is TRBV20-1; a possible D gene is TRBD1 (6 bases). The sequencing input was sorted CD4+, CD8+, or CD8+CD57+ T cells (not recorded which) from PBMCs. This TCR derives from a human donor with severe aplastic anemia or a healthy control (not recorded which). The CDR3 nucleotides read TGCAGTGCTAGAGACCTGCAGGGGTCACCCTACAATGAGCAGTTCTTC. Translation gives CSARDLQGSPYNEQFF.